The rows below give T cell receptor beta chains drawn from one sample of a study of tumor-infiltrating lymphocytes in primary liver carcinoma. TCRdb independently ran MiXCR on the multiplex PCR reads; one entry per CDR3 protein. The data hold 40,000 or so distinct CDR3 sequences, with roughly 77% observed a single time. Material: tumor-adjacent normal liver tissue. Every receptor here comes from a woman aged 30 to 39 with primary liver carcinoma and hepatitis B virus infection. CDR3s include the opening cysteine and the closing phenylalanine or tryptophan. D genes are given only for firm matches. Clone size is given for some rows only: seen once, a few or many times, or a class if the clone is expanded.

J gene	V gene	clone size	D gene	CDR3 DNA	CDR3 protein
TRBJ2-2	TRBV6-2/TRBV6-3	NA	NA	TGTGCCAGCAGTTGTTCGGAGACCGAGGAGCTGTTTTTT	CASSCSETEELFF
TRBJ1-2	TRBV5-4	NA	NA	TGTGCCGGCAGCCCATTCCACGACTATGGCTACACCTTC	CAGSPFHDYGYTF
TRBJ2-7	TRBV11-2	NA	NA	TGTGCCAACAGCTTTCCGGCGGGGTACAGGCAGTACTTC	CANSFPAGYRQYF
TRBJ2-1	TRBV13	NA	TRBD2	TGCGCCAGCAGCACCGGGACTAGCGGGGCATACAAAGAGCAGCTCTTC	CASSTGTSGAYKEQLF
TRBJ1-1	TRBV29-1	NA	NA	TGCAGCGTTTATCACAGTCTGAGCACTGAGGCTTTCTTT	CSVYHSLSTEAFF
TRBJ2-1	TRBV4-3	NA	NA	TGCGCCAGCAGCCAAGATGCTGGAAGCTCCTACGTTGAGCAGTTCTTC	CASSQDAGSSYVEQFF
TRBJ2-1	TRBV11-3	NA	TRBD2	TGTACCAGCAGCCGACTAGCGGGGGGGTATGAGCAGTTTTTC	CTSSRLAGGYEQFF
TRBJ2-1	TRBV11-2	few	TRBD2	TGTGCCAGCAGCCCCCGACTAGCGGGAACCTACAATGAGCAGTTCTTC	CASSPRLAGTYNEQFF
TRBJ1-1	TRBV4-1	many	TRBD1	TGCGCCAGCAGCCATTACACGGGGACAGGGTTGAAGTCGTGGACTGAAGCTTTCTTT	CASSHYTGTGLKSWTEAFF
TRBJ2-1	TRBV29-1	NA	NA	TGCAGCGGGTTTAGGTCCTGCCTAGCAGGGAGGAAGAATGAGCAGTTCTTC	CSGFRSCLAGRKNEQFF
TRBJ2-5	TRBV6-2/TRBV6-3	NA	NA	TGTGACAGCAGTTACTCGGCAGGGAGAGAGACCCAGTACTTC	CDSSYSAGRETQYF
TRBJ1-4	TRBV5-5	many	NA	TGTGCCAGCAGCTTGGGAGGGGACATTGAAAAACTGTTTTTT	CASSLGGDIEKLFF
TRBJ2-3	TRBV5-5	NA	NA	TGTGCCAGTAGCTCCTACCCGCAGCACACAGATACGCAGTATTTT	CASSSYPQHTDTQYF
TRBJ2-5	TRBV2	few	TRBD2	TGTGCCAGCAGTGAAGACGGGAGGGAACCAGAGACCCAGTACTTC	CASSEDGREPETQYF
TRBJ1-1	TRBV5-5	NA	NA	TGTGCTAGCAGCCGTTTAGTGTCGGGTACTGAAGTTTTCTTT	CASSRLVSGTEVFF
TRBJ2-1	TRBV11-2	NA	NA	TGTGCCATCAATTTAGCTAGCCGGGCCTACAATGAGCAGTTCTTC	CAINLASRAYNEQFF
TRBJ1-6	TRBV11-3	NA	NA	TGTGCCAGTAGTGCCGAGGGGTATTCACCCCACCACTTT	CASSAEGYSPHHF
TRBJ2-7	TRBV7-8	NA	TRBD1	TGTACCAGTGGACAGGGACGCGCCTACGAGCAGTACTTC	CTSGQGRAYEQYF
TRBJ1-2	TRBV4-2	NA	NA	TGTGCCGGCAGCCCGAGGACAGAATCTAACTATGGTTACACCTTC	CAGSPRTESNYGYTF
TRBJ1-5	TRBV6-5	NA	NA	TGTGCCAGCAGTTACTTGAACCGGGAGGGGGTAGATACGCAGCATTTT	CASSYLNREGVDTQHF
TRBJ2-1	TRBV7-8	NA	TRBD2	TGTGCCAGCAGCTCACGTGCGGGAGTGATAACCTACAATGAGCAGTTCTTC	CASSSRAGVITYNEQFF
TRBJ2-2	TRBV11-2	few	NA	TGTGCCAGCAGCTTAGATCGGACTGTAACCGGGGAGCTGTTTTTT	CASSLDRTVTGELFF
TRBJ2-1	TRBV6-2/TRBV6-3	many	NA	TGTGCCAGCAGTTATGGGTTTCTGAATGAGCAGTTCTTC	CASSYGFLNEQFF
TRBJ2-1	TRBV12-3/TRBV12-4	NA	NA	TGTGCCAGTCGGCAAAGAGGAAGGGAGAGCCCCAATGAGCAGTTCTTC	CASRQRGRESPNEQFF
TRBJ2-7	TRBV7-8	NA	NA	TGTGTCAGCAGCGCCCCCCAGGGCCTCGCCCTCTACGAGCAGCACTTC	CVSSAPQGLALYEQHF
TRBJ2-3	TRBV7-9	many	TRBD2	TGTGCCAGCAGCTTTAGTAGCGGGAGTACAGATACGCAGTATTTT	CASSFSSGSTDTQYF
TRBJ2-7	TRBV11-2	many	TRBD2	TGTGCCAGCAGCTTAACTAGCGGGAGCGAGCAGTACTTC	CASSLTSGSEQYF
TRBJ2-3	TRBV24-1	medium-sized	NA	TGTGCCACCAGTGATGGTATAGGGACAACCCCCGGAGATACGCAGTATTTT	CATSDGIGTTPGDTQYF
TRBJ2-5	TRBV6-6	NA	NA	TGTGCCAGCAGTCGACGGAACCTAGAAACCCAGTACTTC	CASSRRNLETQYF
TRBJ2-7	TRBV4-3	NA	NA	TGCGTCAGCAGCCGGAGAAACGGCTACGAGCAGTACTTC	CVSSRRNGYEQYF
TRBJ2-5	TRBV2	NA	NA	TGTGCCAGCAGTGAATTGGCGGGACACCCCTTCCAAGAGACCCAGTACTTC	CASSELAGHPFQETQYF
TRBJ2-3	TRBV7-9	NA	NA	TGTGCCAGCAATGGGGGGCTAGATACGCAGTATTTT	CASNGGLDTQYF
TRBJ1-4	TRBV12-3/TRBV12-4	NA	TRBD1	TGTGCCAGTAGTTTGGGGGACAGGGTTTTCCATCCCAATGAAAAACTGTTTTTT	CASSLGDRVFHPNEKLFF
TRBJ2-2	TRBV6-6	NA	NA	TGTGTCAGCAGTTATACCACCGGGGAGCCGTTTTTT	CVSSYTTGEPFF
TRBJ1-1	TRBV6-6	many	NA	TGTGCCAGCAGTTACTCCCGGGCAGATGAAGCTTTCTTT	CASSYSRADEAFF
TRBJ2-3	TRBV12-3/TRBV12-4	few	NA	TGTGCCAGCACCCGGGGCAGTTACACAGATACGCAGTATTTT	CASTRGSYTDTQYF
TRBJ2-5	TRBV11-2	NA	NA	TGCGCCAGCACCGGTCTCGGCGTAGTAGGGACCCAGTACTTC	CASTGLGVVGTQYF
TRBJ2-1	TRBV5-4	NA	TRBD2	TGTGCCAGCAGCCCGTCCACTAGCGGGAGGGCCCCGTCCTACAATGAGCAGCTCTTC	CASSPSTSGRAPSYNEQLF
TRBJ1-1	TRBV28	few	NA	TGTGCCAGCAGTTACCCACAGGGCCGGAACACTGAAGCTTTCTTT	CASSYPQGRNTEAFF
TRBJ2-1	TRBV5-4	few	NA	TGTGCCAGCAGCCTCACAGGGTTGGGGAACAATGAGCAGTTCTTC	CASSLTGLGNNEQFF